This T cell receptor beta chain emerged from a study of T cells expressing NK-cell markers. TCRdb reprocessed the 5' RACE reads, with one entry per CDR3 protein and no DNA. The table for this sample gives roughly 180,000 distinct CDR3 sequences. The sequenced sample consisted of blood T cells: a sorted CD56 or NKG2C T cell subset, CD4+ or CD8+ T cells, or bulk PBMC T cells (not recorded which). This clonotype originated in a woman between 18 and 69 years old in good health.

This CDR3 reads CASSSKGAAGNNEQFF. The chain uses TRBV7-3 and TRBJ2-1; no DNA is available, so the TRBD1 call from TCRdb remains unchecked. This CDR3 comprises 16 residues. Germline-derived CDR1 and CDR2 are SGHTA and FQGTGA.